This TCR beta chain was found in a study of T-cell memory formation after mild COVID-19 (dated by TCRdb to the early 2020s). With respect to the entire study: Most TCR sequence clusters were specific to one of the two donors. Longitudinal TCRalpha and TCRbeta repertoire sequencing tracked T-cell clones expanding and contracting after mild COVID-19 in two donors. The cohort comprised two young, previously healthy adult volunteers, one female and one male. The investigation overall reported the following: Contracting CD4+ clones were located mainly in the CM and EM memory subsets, whereas CD8+ clones were found to be enriched in EMRA. Only a couple of mild cases were covered in the study, and larger cohorts including severe cases with pre-infection samples were considered necessary. SARS-CoV-2 specificity of the second-wave clones peaking on day 37 was not confirmed. The detection of some responding clones in pre-infection memory suggests that pre-existing cross-reactive memory T cells joined the SARS-CoV-2 response. Clones contracting from day 15 to 85 had balanced CD4/CD8 phenotypes, while a second wave expanding from day 15 to 37 was biased towards CD4+.

To note about this clonotype: Its specific antigen is unknown. Base qualities are missing; no much larger clone stands one base away.

Based on the germline V gene, the CDR1 and CDR2 sequences are SGHRS and YFSETQ. There are 17 amino acids in the CDR3, from cysteine to phenylalanine inclusive. Only CDR3 DNA remains: 51 bases, in frame from the first base. V loses 5 bases of germline sequence and J loses 6 bases, and the interval between the two ends is 23 bases. TCRdb lists the instrument as Illumina NovaSeq 6000. TCRalpha and TCRbeta cDNA libraries were built by 5'RACE with constant-segment primers, adding sample barcodes and unique molecular identifiers. RNA was extracted from every sample with Trizol reagent. Library amplification was performed in two PCR steps, and a second sample barcode and Illumina TruSeq adapters were introduced in the second step. The libraries were sequenced on an Illumina NovaSeq using 2 x 150 bp paired-end reads. The original pipeline was this. Reads were demultiplexed and collapsed into UMI-guided consensus sequences with migec v1.2.7. With mixcr v2.1.11, UMI consensuses were aligned to TRA and TRB V and J templates and assembled into clonotypes. Expanded or contracted clonotypes were those called significant by both edgeR and NoisET, with noise models trained on biological replicates. For edgeR calls, the cutoffs were a false discovery rate-adjusted p below 0.01 and a log2 fold-change threshold of 1. As an exploratory analysis of dynamics, PCA with hierarchical clustering was applied to max-normalized trajectories of the 1000 most abundant clonotypes. The CD4 or CD8 phenotype of responding clones was assigned using the separately sequenced CD4+ and CD8+ repertoires. In-frame beta chains were kept once TCRdb had trimmed the public reads at Q25 with fastp and called clones with MiXCR. Rows are combined by CDR3 protein, so each entry shows the most common genes and DNA. These V and J calls are TCRdb output, not the study's own analysis. For this sample the table gives about half a million distinct CDR3 sequences, of which 15% to 20% were detected only once. Roughly 12% of the sample is held by the ten biggest clonotypes.

Ficoll-Paque density gradient centrifugation was the method used to isolate PBMCs. The source of this sequence is an adult woman who had mild COVID-19 (a few samples of this study predate the infection). The sample titles of this study are shuffled in the database, so cell type and time point are left out; the donor was told from shared clones. Input material: PBMCs or a T cell subset sorted from them (not recorded which). Recombination connected TRBV5-1 to TRBJ2-2, and possibly TRBD2, on 6 matching bases. The nucleotide sequence reads TGCGCCAGCAGAGGAACTAGTGGGGCCCAGCGGGCCGGGGAGCTGTTTTTT. Its protein is CASRGTSGAQRAGELFF.